This record looks at one TCR beta chain sequence and its context. Its antigen is not identified. The junction and the germline gene differ at one end; a read error may be behind it. PCR was performed a second time for 7 to 11 cycles using a sample-barcoded 5' primer and a J-beta primer mix. TCRdb fed the 5' RACE reads into MiXCR, producing one record per CDR3 protein. The data show about 1.6 million distinct CDR3 sequences, 30% to 40% seen once. This record belongs to a study of blood T cells in healthy people across ages. Study-wide results and caveats: Diversity figures derived from one million T cells were judged to underestimate the true value.

CDR3 size: 19 residues. Germline V gene lookup returns CDR1 MGHRA and CDR2 YSYEKL. The study drew donors from healthy Caucasian individuals in Russia aged 6 to 90. The genes are TRBV4-1 and TRBJ2-1, with 14 bases lining up with TRBD2. Sequences were obtained from blood. The source of this sequence is a woman aged 30 to 39 in good health. The CDR3 loop reads CANSLDGTSGSSISNEQFF. Written as DNA, the CDR3 is TGCGCCAACAGCCTAGATGGGACTAGCGGGAGTAGTATAAGCAATGAGCAGTTCTTC.